This T cell receptor (beta chain) is drawn from a study of cytomegalovirus exposure and HLA in healthy donors. From the 120-subject validation cohort, which was separate from the roughly 620-subject first cohort, the donors were drawn. The data were produced by immunoSEQ multiplex PCR, yet TCRdb's version contains in-frame clones alone and is incomplete. The data contain some 140,000 clones, about 87% of them seen just once; the ten biggest clones take up about 6.6%. Study findings and constraints: Per published reports, the classifier diagnosed cytomegalovirus status with high specificity and sensitivity.

Germline V gene sequence: CDR1 SEHNR, CDR2 FQNEAQ (reference sequence). Trimming pared 5 bases from V and 5 bases from J, leaving 13 bases between. The CDR3 consists of 13 residues. With regard to this clone: Its antigen remains unidentified.

Material for sequencing was PBMCs. This chain links TRBV7-9 with TRBJ2-7; TRBD1 is a possible D gene (5 bases). The sequence was collected from a woman aged 30 to 39 in good health and CMV-seropositive. Here the CDR3 DNA reads TGTGCCAGCAGCGTTTCCAGGGTCGACGAGCAGTACTTC. Its translation: CASSVSRVDEQYF.